The 26 T cell receptor beta chains below all came from one sample that was sequenced in a study of T cell responses to AZD1222 COVID-19 vaccine. Data came from immunoSEQ multiplex PCR; TCRdb stores just in-frame clones and leaves some out. The table has about 120,000 clones, approximately 90% seen once. The source was peripheral blood, collected on day 0 of AZD1222 vaccination. These receptors all come from an adult in good health.

The chain has TRBV24-1 and TRBJ1-2; 7 bases map to TRBD1. Trimming cost V 3 bases and J 7 bases; bases outside gene matches: 10. Germline CDR1 is KGHDR and CDR2 is SFDVKD. The CDR3 extends over 15 amino acids. Here the CDR3 DNA reads TGTGCCACCAGTGATCCAACTGACAGGGTCGGTGGCTACACCTTC. It encodes CATSDPTDRVGGYTF.

This chain links TRBV10-3 with TRBJ1-2; D not certain. V was pared by 6 bases and J by 0 bases, with 14 bases between. The CDR3 extends over 15 amino acids. Germline-derived CDR1 and CDR2 are ENHRY and SYGVKD. This CDR3 is CAISLAEGANYGYTF. In DNA, the CDR3 is TGTGCCATCAGCCTGGCGGAGGGCGCTAACTATGGCTACACCTTC.

This chain connects TRBV24-1 to TRBJ2-1; D gene unclear. CDR1 KGHDR and CDR2 SFDVKD come from the germline V gene. The CDR3 extends over 13 amino acids. Deletions cut 7 bases from V and 4 bases from J, with 10 bases between. CDR3 in DNA: TGTGCCACCAGCCCCAGCCATTACAATGAGCAGTTCTTC. It encodes CATSPSHYNEQFF.

The genes are TRBV6-1 and TRBJ2-5; possibly TRBD1 or TRBD2 for D (5 bases each). CDR3 length equals 14 residues. Trimming removed 3 bases from V and 0 bases from J, with 8 bases in between. Germline lookup yields CDR1 MNHNS and CDR2 SASEGT. CDR3 region: CASSERGHQETQYF. CDR3 sequence (DNA): TGTGCCAGCAGTGAGAGGGGCCACCAAGAGACCCAGTACTTC.

The J gene is TRBJ1-2, the V gene TRBV10-3; TRBD1 agrees at 7 bases. Trimming cost V 6 bases and J 2 bases; bases outside gene matches: 12. Germline V gene sequence: CDR1 ENHRY, CDR2 SYGVKD. CDR3 length equals 16 residues. The CDR3 sequence: CAIRTSSGQINYGYTF. The CDR3, as DNA: TGTGCCATCAGAACGTCGTCGGGACAGATCAACTATGGCTACACCTTC.

The chain links TRBV4-1 to TRBJ2-1; the D gene is possibly TRBD2 (5 bases). The germline V and J ends were trimmed by 4 bases and 7 bases, with 11 bases remaining between them. Germline values: CDR1 MGHRA, CDR2 YSYEKL. This CDR3 comprises 13 residues. For the CDR3, the DNA is TGCGCCAGCAGCCCCTTTCCGGGGAATGAGCAGTTCTTC. Translating it yields CASSPFPGNEQFF.

This clone showed up just a few times. The J gene is TRBJ2-2, the V gene TRBV5-1; 7 nucleotides align to TRBD2. Per germline, CDR1 SGHRS and CDR2 YFSETQ. The CDR3 totals 16 residues. Germline trimming cut 0 bases from V and 1 base from J; bases unmatched to any gene: 3. This CDR3 reads CASSLVASGNTGELFF. The CDR3, as DNA: TGCGCCAGCAGCTTGGTGGCTAGCGGGAACACCGGGGAGCTGTTTTTT. The full variable domain, with the rest looked up from reference TRBV5-1 and TRBJ2-2, is KAGVTQTPRYLIKTRGQQVTLSCSPISGHRSVSWYQQTPGQGLQFLFEYFSETQRNKGNFPGRFSGRQFSNSRSEMNVSTLELGDSALYLCASSLVASGNTGELFFGEGSRLTVL.

This rearrangement joins TRBV4-2 to TRBJ2-7; no reliable D call. Trimming cost V 0 bases and J 6 bases, with 12 bases left between them. The CDR3 loop spans 14 amino acids. Per germline, CDR1 LGHNA and CDR2 YNFKEQ. CDR3 sequence reads: CASSQDTTGSEQYF. In DNA, the CDR3 is TGTGCCAGCAGCCAAGATACTACCGGCAGCGAGCAGTACTTC.

The gene calls are TRBV4-1 and TRBJ1-5; the match to TRBD1 covers 10 bases. The CDR3 covers 17 residues. The V gene end was trimmed by 4 bases and the J gene end by 1 base; junction bases not matched to a gene: 7. From germline, CDR1 is MGHRA and CDR2 YSYEKL. DNA of the CDR3: TGCGCCAGCAGCCTTCGACAGGGGGCTGACAGCAATCAGCCCCAGCATTTT. This codes for CASSLRQGADSNQPQHF.

The J gene is TRBJ2-7, the V gene TRBV7-3; D ambiguous. The CDR3 length is 13 residues. The germline V gene has CDR1 SGHTA and CDR2 FQGTGA. Trimming took off 1 base at V and 6 bases at J, with 10 bases between the two ends. The CDR3 is CASSLNHGPEQYF. The CDR3 nucleotides are TGTGCCAGCAGCTTAAATCATGGCCCCGAGCAGTACTTC.

V gene TRBV23-1 combines with J gene TRBJ2-3; the match to TRBD2 covers 11 bases. TRBV23-1 is annotated as an ORF whose role is uncertain. Unmatched junction bases numbered 23, after V lost 0 bases and J lost 0 bases. The CDR3 is made up of 24 amino acids. CDR3 region: CASSQSGTSGLAPERKPSTDTQYF. Written as DNA, the CDR3 is TGCGCCAGCAGTCAATCTGGGACTAGCGGCCTGGCTCCGGAACGCAAACCAAGCACAGATACGCAGTATTTT.

The chain links TRBV6-5 to TRBJ1-3; D unclear. The CDR3 contains 16 residues. Germline CDR1 MNHEY, CDR2 SVGAGI. Trimming shortened V by 0 bases and J by 0 bases, and 9 bases separated the two germline ends. The CDR3 nucleotides are TGTGCCAGCAGTTACTCTATGTTTTCCTCTGGAAACACCATATATTTT. It encodes CASSYSMFSSGNTIYF.

V gene TRBV3-1 (or the pseudogene TRBV3-2) combines with J gene TRBJ2-2; 8 positions match TRBD2. Germline assignment: CDR1 LGHDT and CDR2 YNNKEL (reference sequence). The CDR3 has 17 residues. With 4 bases clipped from V and 6 bases from J, the junction kept 13 bases outside the gene matches. The CDR3: CASSRWSGSLSAGELFF. CDR3 bases: TGTGCCAGCAGCCGCTGGAGCGGGAGTTTATCGGCCGGGGAGCTGTTTTTT.

The V gene is TRBV5-1, the J gene TRBJ1-1; D is possibly TRBD1 (6 bases). This CDR3 spans 13 amino acids. CDR1 and CDR2 (germline): SGHRS, YFSETQ. V lost 3 bases and J 5 bases, leaving 11 bases between the germline ends. This chain's CDR3 is CASSSTGKTEAFF. As DNA, the CDR3 is TGCGCCAGCAGCTCGACAGGAAAGACTGAAGCTTTCTTT.

The chain combines TRBV5-6 with TRBJ2-5; no definite D call. CDR1 and CDR2 (germline): SGHDT, YYEEEE. Trimming shortened V by 1 base and J by 5 bases, and 3 bases separated the two germline ends. This CDR3 has 11 amino acids. Here the CDR3 DNA reads TGTGCCAGCAGCTTGTCCGAGACCCAGTACTTC. This sequence encodes CASSLSETQYF.

The chain uses TRBV18 and TRBJ1-5; 10 bases agree with TRBD1. Trimming took 3 bases from V and 6 from J; bases not matched to a gene: 5. The V gene's germline CDR1 is KGHSH and CDR2 LQKENI. The CDR3 extends over 15 amino acids. CDR3 in DNA: TGTGCCAGCTCACCTGCGGGGACAGGGGTTCAGCCCCAGCATTTT. Translation gives CASSPAGTGVQPQHF.

Note on this clone: One end of the junction varies from germline; a read error may be responsible. The CDR3 loop is CASTLAGEGQPQHF. The CDR3 DNA reads TGTGCCAGCACCTTAGCGGGGGAAGGGCAGCCCCAGCATTTT. The V and J genes are TRBV7-9 and TRBJ1-5; tentative D call: TRBD1 (5 bases). This CDR3 is built from 14 residues. The V gene's germline CDR1 is SEHNR and CDR2 FQNEAQ (reference sequence).

This clone was found a few times. The genes are TRBV3-1 (or the pseudogene TRBV3-2) and TRBJ1-4; a possible D gene is TRBD1 (5 bases). The CDR3 is 14 amino acids. Germline CDR1 reads LGHDT; CDR2 reads YNNKEL (reference sequence). Trimming removed 3 bases at V and 4 bases at J, with 9 bases between. This chain's CDR3 is CASSHRAYNEKLFF. The CDR3 nucleotides read TGTGCCAGCAGCCACAGGGCCTATAATGAAAAACTGTTTTTT.

This chain joins TRBV7-3 and TRBJ2-1, with 7 bases identical to TRBD2. Trimming removed 0 bases from V and 3 bases from J; junction bases left unmatched: 5. The germline V gene has CDR1 SGHTA and CDR2 FQGTGA. The CDR3 runs 16 residues. DNA for the CDR3: TGTGCCAGCAGCTTAACGGCTAGCGGATACTACAATGAGCAGTTCTTC. It is translated as CASSLTASGYYNEQFF. The full variable domain, with the rest looked up from reference TRBV7-3 and TRBJ2-1, is GAGVSQTPSNKVTEKGKYVELRCDPISGHTALYWYRQSLGQGPEFLIYFQGTGAADDSGLPNDRFFAVRPEGSVSTLKIQRTERGDSAVYLCASSLTASGYYNEQFFGPGTRLTVL.

The chain uses TRBV7-8 and TRBJ2-1; TRBD2 agrees at 7 bases. With 2 bases clipped from V and 7 bases from J, the junction kept 8 bases outside the gene matches. In germline, CDR1 is SGHVS, CDR2 FQNEAQ. The CDR3 spans 15 residues. As DNA, the CDR3 is TGTGCCAGCAGCTTACGGCGGGAGCTCAAGAATGAGCAGTTCTTC. Translated, it gives CASSLRRELKNEQFF.

The genes are TRBV19 and TRBJ1-2, with D perhaps TRBD1 (5 bases). V lost 10 bases to trimming and J lost 4 bases, with 10 bases between them. Germline values: CDR1 LNHDA, CDR2 SQIVND (reference sequence). This CDR3 is built from 11 residues. The CDR3 sequence: CATDGAYGYTF. CDR3 bases: TGTGCCACCGACGGGGCCTATGGCTACACCTTC.

This clone appeared a single time. The chain recombines TRBV5-1 with TRBJ1-5; tentatively, D is TRBD1 (5 bases). V lost 0 bases and J lost 5, with 9 bases in between. Looked up from germline, CDR1 is SGHRS and CDR2 is YFSETQ. The CDR3 totals 14 residues. The CDR3 nucleotides are TGCGCCAGCAGCTTGGGACAGAGTGATCAGCCCCAGCATTTT. The encoded protein is CASSLGQSDQPQHF. Drawing the rest from reference TRBV5-1 and TRBJ1-5, the complete variable domain is KAGVTQTPRYLIKTRGQQVTLSCSPISGHRSVSWYQQTPGQGLQFLFEYFSETQRNKGNFPGRFSGRQFSNSRSEMNVSTLELGDSALYLCASSLGQSDQPQHFGDGTRLSIL.

The genes are TRBV14 and TRBJ1-1; unclear D gene. Trimming cost V 0 bases and J 1 base, with 3 bases left between them. The V gene's germline CDR1 is SGHDN and CDR2 FVKESK. CDR3 length: 13 amino acids. This chain's CDR3 is CASSQDANTEAFF. CDR3 bases: TGTGCCAGCAGCCAAGACGCGAACACTGAAGCTTTCTTT.

The rearrangement links TRBV30 to TRBJ1-5; no clear D. V lost 0 bases and J lost 0, with 3 bases in between. The CDR3 contains 13 residues. Germline CDR1 GTSNPN, CDR2 SVGIG (reference sequence). Here the CDR3 reads CAWSVDSNQPQHF. In DNA, the CDR3 is TGTGCCTGGAGTGTAGATAGCAATCAGCCCCAGCATTTT.

The chain carries TRBV9 and TRBJ2-2; 7 nucleotides line up with TRBD2. From germline, CDR1 is SGDLS and CDR2 YYNGEE. This CDR3 is built from 17 residues. V dropped 0 bases and J dropped 2; count of bases not matched to a gene: 7. The chain's CDR3 is CASSVDRVAGNTGELFF. As DNA, the CDR3 is TGTGCCAGCAGCGTAGATAGGGTAGCGGGTAACACCGGGGAGCTGTTTTTT.

This chain uses TRBV27 with TRBJ2-7; 7 nucleotides align to TRBD2. The germline gives CDR1 MNHEY, CDR2 SMNVEV (reference sequence). The trim removed 3 bases at V and 0 bases at J, leaving 2 bases unmatched. This CDR3 is 14 amino acids long. The CDR3 bases are TGTGCCAGCAGTTTTCGGGGGGACTCCTACGAGCAGTACTTC. This translates into CASSFRGDSYEQYF.